This T cell receptor beta chain is from a study of HIV-infected patients and healthy controls (dated by TCRdb to the mid-2010s). Study-wide context: After three months of therapy, CD4 counts in about 90% of the 16 patients increased to a modest but significant degree while remaining below normal ranges. CD8 counts did not change consistently during early therapy, while the CD4:CD8 ratio increased slightly. Viral load became undetectable in about 75% of the 16 patients by the second bleed and in all patients after a further year of therapy. Overall T-cell lymphocytopenia was not observed in the patients, and no significant difference from controls was found in total CDR3 counts per chain. Whether deep TCR repertoire sequencing of small blood samples from HIV patients could capture immune perturbation and reconstitution was tested in the study.

After antiretroviral therapy began, follow-up blood was collected from HIV-infected patients roughly three months, about 14 weeks, later. Since whole blood was used without any cell fractionation, the repertoire reflected all peripheral T cells in unsorted form. For RNA extraction, approximately 2.3 ml of peripheral blood was collected into Tempus tubes. Treatment interruptions were among the grounds for excluding patients from enrollment, as were febrile or AIDS-related illness, tumors, hepatitis B or C coinfection, immunomodulatory therapy and recent vaccination. The TURBO-DNase kit was used to remove leftover genomic DNA, and GLOBINclear was used to deplete globin mRNA. The germline V gene (reference sequence) yields MNHNY for CDR1 and SVGAGI for CDR2. The CDR3 numbers 15 residues from cysteine through phenylalanine. Only CDR3 DNA is held: 45 bases, read in frame from base 1. The V and J ends are trimmed by 7 bases and 5 bases, leaving 20 bases between them.

Approximately 500 ng RNA was reverse transcribed with SuperScript III using primers against the alpha and beta constant regions. Alpha and beta chain libraries were generated separately via chain-specific third strand synthesis with multiplexing indices. To avoid primer bias, the protocol used one single primer pair to amplify every rearrangement within a chain, and the protocol also attached molecular barcodes to each cDNA molecule. Purified cDNA was ligated with T4 RNA Ligase 1 onto a 5' RACE adapter bearing a random hexamer and the SP2 sequencing primer site. With slow temperature ramps used to favor optimal annealing, second strand synthesis was primed from the SP2 site with Phusion polymerase. Two random hexamer sequences, both added before amplification and joined together, made up the 12-nucleotide barcode of each molecule. An amplification PCR of approximately 25 cycles with P5s and P7 primers came after a short first PCR that had added P5 and P7 adapter elements plus a second index. The libraries went through 27 PCR cycles in total, were quantified on a Qubit, were sized on a Bioanalyzer, and were diluted to roughly 4 nM. The normalized libraries were sequenced on an Illumina MiSeq using 2 x 250 paired-end kits. Into approximately 9.7 ul Tris-Cl, the reverse transcription reactions were eluted following cleanup on MinElute columns. Adapter ligations ran for under 30 hours at 16 degrees C and were afterwards cleaned with AMPure XP beads at a 1:1 ratio. The paper's data handling went like this. Demultiplexed FASTQ files were processed with a modified Decombinator by which V, J, insert and barcode information was output. Sequences sharing a barcode but differing from the dominant sequence were discarded as errors, and barcodes clustered at Levenshtein distance 3 were counted to estimate original cDNA molecules. For downstream analyses, the R packages ineq, vegan, igraph and RCytoscape were used, along with IMGT nomenclature and CDR3 definitions. To avoid skew from clonal expansion, each TCR was counted once, and V gene usage was computed over distinct sequences. Whenever two unique CDR3 amino acid sequences within a donor differed by a single Levenshtein edit, similarity networks linked them. Published HIV-specific CDR3s (around 90 alpha, 600 to 850 beta) and CMV-specific CDR3s (roughly twelve alpha, over 200 beta) were compiled and searched for in the repertoires. Random subsampling to size-matched repertoires demonstrated that the decreased diversity in patients did not result from their lower sequence numbers. The public reads were quality trimmed at Q25 with fastp and then assembled into clones with MiXCR by TCRdb, keeping productive beta chains. Records with the same CDR3 protein are collapsed into one entry carrying the most frequent genes and DNA. Here the V and J calls rest on TCRdb's processing, not on the authors' analysis. For this sample there are 8,500 to 9,000 distinct CDR3 sequences; about 8.4% appear just once. The ten largest clones add up to roughly 10% of the sample.

By sample share, this clonotype is medium-sized (0.01 to 0.1%). The target of this receptor is not known. Base qualities were left out, and no much larger clone turns up one base away. Overall study results and their limits: During therapy, a significant decrease in frequency was seen for HIV-associated CDR3s, whereas no significant change was found for CMV-associated CDR3s, although most of them became more frequent. The study did not determine donor HLA types. In HIV-infected patients, the apparent post-therapy recovery of the Gini index was not replicated in size-matched repertoire data. Sequencing depth was restricted by the use of whole blood, which also prevented the dynamics of distinct T-cell subpopulations from being separated. Treated samples reflected only approximately 12 weeks of therapy, arguably too short to observe immune reconstitution given low adult thymic output. The observed differences in diversity were not explained by the slight differences in age and sex profiles between the study cohorts. Unequal numbers of distinct sequences between patients and controls complicated comparisons, and size-matching overweighted rare events from HIV-infected data. By Jaccard index and by the count of highly shared sequences, healthy controls shared more CDR3s between individuals than HIV+ patients did. HIV-infected repertoires showed significantly elevated mean Gini indices relative to controls, which possibly reflects oligoclonality. Eight alpha and eight beta V genes showed significantly different mean usage between HIV-infected patients and controls. Alpha-beta chain pairing was not determined in the samples. Alpha-chain CDR3s from MAIT cells occurred at high frequency in healthy controls but were severely depleted in HIV+ repertoires. A major limit on how widely the findings apply, in the view of the authors, was that only sixteen HIV-infected individuals were processed. Healthy control repertoires showed roughly threefold more distinct CDR3s and higher Shannon diversity than untreated HIV+ repertoires.

In this chain, TRBV6-6 is recombined with TRBJ2-5; the D gene cannot be resolved beyond TRBD1 or TRBD2, each matching 6 bases. This TCR came from an adult with HIV infection. The sample in question was blood, obtained during antiretroviral therapy. The DNA reads TGTGCCAGCAAGGGGGGTCGGGGGTATCGGGAGACCCAGTACTTC. It is translated as CASKGGRGYRETQYF.